This T cell receptor beta chain appears in the sequencing data of a study of metastatic and nonmetastatic thyroid tumors. Thyroid surgery took place with no prior treatment in any patient. Study outcomes and limitations: Reported TCR beta diversity, measured in blood and tumor, was significantly higher for malignant thyroid tumors than for benign nodules.

Many counts were recorded for this clone. No antigen is known for it. As processed by the authors: Across clinicopathological groups, CDR3 differences served as the basis for building a distant-metastasis classifier for papillary thyroid cancer. TCRdb reassembled clones from the PCR reads with MiXCR. TCRdb, not the authors, supplied the V and J calls. Of approximately 35,000 clones in the sample, about a fifth were seen once. The sequenced material came from tumor tissue. The receptor was derived from a male donor with papillary thyroid cancer or a benign thyroid nodule (not recorded which). Some clones in this sample may be carry-over from other donors' samples.

CDR3 in amino acids: CASSIGQGLNQPQHF. CDR3 DNA sequence: TGTGCCAGCAGTATAGGACAGGGGCTAAATCAGCCCCAGCATTTT. The rearrangement joins TRBV6-1 to TRBJ1-5; TRBD1 matches at 9 bases. This CDR3 contains 15 residues. With V trimmed by 5 bases and J by 4 bases, 6 bases remained unmatched. CDR1 is MNHNS, CDR2 SASEGT, per germline.